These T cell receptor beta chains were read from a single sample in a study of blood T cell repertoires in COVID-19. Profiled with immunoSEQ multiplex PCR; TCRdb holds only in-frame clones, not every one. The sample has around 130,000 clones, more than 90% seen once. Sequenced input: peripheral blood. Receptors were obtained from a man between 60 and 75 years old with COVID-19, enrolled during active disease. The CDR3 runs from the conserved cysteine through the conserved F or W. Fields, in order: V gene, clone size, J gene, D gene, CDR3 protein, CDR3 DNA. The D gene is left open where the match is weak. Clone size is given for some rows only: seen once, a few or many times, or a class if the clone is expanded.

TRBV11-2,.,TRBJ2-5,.,CASSLQAGEETQYF,TGTGCCAGCAGCTTACAGGCAGGGGAGGAGACCCAGTACTTC
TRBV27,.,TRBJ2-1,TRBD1,CASTTGGDLNEQFF,TGTGCCAGCACCACAGGGGGCGATCTCAATGAGCAGTTCTTC
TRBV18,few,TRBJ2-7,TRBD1,CASSGDREGEQYF,TGTGCCAGCTCAGGGGACAGGGAGGGCGAGCAGTACTTC
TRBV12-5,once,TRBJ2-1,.,CASGLVRWGREKNEQFF,TGTGCTAGTGGTTTGGTACGGTGGGGGCGGGAGAAGAATGAGCAGTTCTTC
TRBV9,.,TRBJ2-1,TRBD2,CASSSTSGNYNEQFF,TGTGCCAGCAGCTCGACTAGCGGGAACTACAATGAGCAGTTCTTC
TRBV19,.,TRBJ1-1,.,CASSIRGTNTEAFF,TGTGCCAGTAGTATAAGGGGAACGAACACTGAAGCTTTCTTT
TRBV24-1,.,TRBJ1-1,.,CATSDSGQSSMPAFF,TGTGCCACCAGTGATTCCGGACAGTCCTCAATGCCAGCTTTCTTT
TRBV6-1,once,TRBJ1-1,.,CASSEIVRGGTEAFF,TGTGCCAGCAGTGAAATCGTACGGGGAGGTACTGAAGCTTTCTTT
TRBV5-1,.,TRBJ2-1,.,CASSLEADFLNNEQFF,TGCGCCAGCAGCTTGGAGGCGGACTTTCTCAACAATGAGCAGTTCTTC
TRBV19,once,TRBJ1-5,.,CASSLTGSNQPQHF,TGTGCCAGTAGCCTGACAGGTAGCAATCAGCCCCAGCATTTT
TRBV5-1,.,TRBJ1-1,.,CASRRGANTEAFF,TGCGCCAGTCGAAGGGGCGCGAACACTGAAGCTTTCTTT
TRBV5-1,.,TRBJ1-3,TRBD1,CASSVGTDSGNTIYF,TGCGCCAGCAGCGTCGGGACAGACTCTGGAAACACCATATATTTT
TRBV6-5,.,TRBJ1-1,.,CASRPDSNTEAFF,TGTGCCAGCAGACCTGACAGTAACACTGAAGCTTTCTTT
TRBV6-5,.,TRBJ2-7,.,CASSYNQGIPGEQYF,TGTGCCAGCAGTTACAATCAGGGGATTCCAGGCGAGCAGTACTTC
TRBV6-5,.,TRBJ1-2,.,CASSYGADYGYTF,TGTGCCAGCAGTTACGGCGCGGACTATGGCTACACCTTC